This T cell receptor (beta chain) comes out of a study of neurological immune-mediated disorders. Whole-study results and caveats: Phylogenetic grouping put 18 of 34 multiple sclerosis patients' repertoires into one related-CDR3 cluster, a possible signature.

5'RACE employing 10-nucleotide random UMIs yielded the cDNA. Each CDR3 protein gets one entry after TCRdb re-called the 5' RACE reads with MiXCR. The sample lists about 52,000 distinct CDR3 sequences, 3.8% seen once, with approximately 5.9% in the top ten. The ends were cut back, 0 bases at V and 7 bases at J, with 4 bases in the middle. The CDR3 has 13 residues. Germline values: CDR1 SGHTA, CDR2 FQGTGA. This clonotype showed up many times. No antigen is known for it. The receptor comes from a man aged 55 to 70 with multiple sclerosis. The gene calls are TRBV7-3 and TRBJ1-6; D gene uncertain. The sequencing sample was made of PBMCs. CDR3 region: CASSLTQNSPLHF. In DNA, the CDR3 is TGTGCCAGCAGCTTAACGCAGAATTCACCCCTCCACTTT.